A single sample gave rise to the 27 T cell receptor beta chains below, sequenced in a study of T cells after yellow fever vaccination (dated by TCRdb to about 2019). Libraries were constructed by 5' RACE. The instrument given in TCRdb is Illumina HiSeq 2500. TCRdb cleaned the public reads at Q25 with fastp, built clones with MiXCR and kept in-frame beta chains. Every entry covers one CDR3 protein and lists the most common genes and DNA from its rows. The table for this sample lists some 110,000 distinct CDR3 sequences; more than 5.5% of them were counted only once. The ten most abundant clones make up approximately 2.7% of the sample. The treatment or condition label corresponds to: live attenuated yellow fever vaccine strain. The source was CD4+ T cells sorted from PBMCs, collected about 49 days after the first yellow fever vaccination. The receptors stem from a man between 18 and 35 years old who received the YFV17D yellow fever vaccine.

V gene TRBV20-1 combines with J gene TRBJ2-7, with TRBD2 matching over 7 bases. There are 14 residues in the CDR3. Germline V gene data show CDR1 as DFQATT and CDR2 as SNEGSKA (reference sequence). Trimming removed 6 bases from V and 3 bases from J; junction bases left unmatched: 11. The CDR3 loop is CSAQGRLADYEQYF. CDR3 in DNA: TGCAGTGCCCAAGGCCGGCTAGCGGACTACGAGCAGTACTTC.

This clonotype was counted at least ten times. This chain's CDR3 is CAISEYQVASNQPQHF. The DNA of the CDR3 is TGTGCCATCAGTGAGTACCAGGTCGCAAGCAATCAGCCCCAGCATTTT. J is TRBJ1-5 and V is TRBV10-3; D unresolved. V was clipped by 1 base and J by 1 base, with 11 bases between them. CDR1 ENHRY and CDR2 SYGVKD come from the germline V gene. This CDR3 has 16 residues.

This clonotype showed up many times. The chain couples TRBV4-3 to TRBJ1-2; D may be TRBD1 (6 bases). This CDR3 is 13 amino acids long. CDR1 and CDR2 from the germline V gene are LGHNA and YSLEER. Trimming removed 1 base from V and 8 bases from J, with 11 bases in between. CDR3 DNA: TGCGCCAGCAGCCAAGCTCGGCAGGGGGGCTACACCTTC. This gives the protein CASSQARQGGYTF.

V is TRBV5-1 and J is TRBJ2-3, with TRBD2 matching over 10 bases. J was trimmed by 5 bases and V by 4 bases; bases with no gene match: 13. In germline, CDR1 is SGHRS, CDR2 YFSETQ. The CDR3 length is 17 residues. The CDR3, as DNA: TGCGCCAGCAGCCCTGGGGGGCTAGCGGGGGCGGTAGATACGCAGTATTTT. Translation gives CASSPGGLAGAVDTQYF.

This clonotype has at least ten counts. The chain uses TRBV12-3 or TRBV12-4 and TRBJ1-6, with 7 nucleotides matching TRBD1. The CDR3 has 15 amino acids. With V trimmed by 6 bases and J by 9 bases, 11 bases remained unmatched. CDR3 sequence (DNA): TGTGCCAGCAGCCACCATGACAGGGACGGTTCACCCCTCCACTTT. Its protein product is CASSHHDRDGSPLHF.

The rearrangement uses TRBV5-1 and TRBJ2-3; D remains unclear. The CDR3 totals 13 residues. Germline V gene lookup returns CDR1 SGHRS and CDR2 YFSETQ. Trimming stripped 7 bases from V and 6 bases from J, with 15 bases between. For the CDR3, the DNA is TGCGCCAGCTATTTAGACGGTACCGATACGCAGTATTTT. It translates to CASYLDGTDTQYF.

This clonotype appeared many times. This chain uses TRBV5-1 with TRBJ2-1; 7 bases match TRBD1. This CDR3 spans 16 amino acids. Germline-derived CDR1 and CDR2 are SGHRS and YFSETQ. V was clipped by 0 bases and J by 3 bases; unmatched bases: 6. The CDR3 loop is CASSLAWDSDYNEQFF. The CDR3 DNA follows: TGCGCCAGCAGCTTGGCCTGGGACAGTGACTACAATGAGCAGTTCTTC.

This clonotype was recorded at least ten times. The chain combines TRBV12-3 or TRBV12-4 with TRBJ1-1, with D perhaps TRBD1 (5 bases). Trimming took 7 bases from V and 10 from J, leaving 16 bases between them. The CDR3 length is 12 residues. The DNA for the CDR3 is TGTGCCAGCACCCTCGGGGGTGCAGGAGCTTTCTTT. This encodes CASTLGGAGAFF.

This clonotype came up many times. The chain employs TRBV9 and TRBJ2-1; TRBD1 or TRBD2 may be the D gene (5 bases each). Germline V CDR1 and CDR2: SGDLS, YYNGEE. The CDR3 covers 13 residues. V dropped 3 bases and J dropped 7 bases, with 11 bases sitting between them. The CDR3 protein is CASSGGPINEQFF. The CDR3 DNA reads TGTGCCAGCAGCGGGGGACCGATTAATGAGCAGTTCTTC.

This clonotype has ten or more counts. The chain is built from TRBV6-2 or TRBV6-3 and TRBJ2-7; D is ambiguous. V lost 7 bases, J lost 3 bases, and 7 bases lay in between. This CDR3 has 11 amino acids. Germline-derived CDR1 and CDR2 are MNHEY and SVGEGT. CDR3 nucleotide sequence: TGTGCCAGCACCGACCACTACGAGCAGTACGTC. Amino acids: CASTDHYEQYV.

Only a few counts were recorded for this clonotype. The rearrangement joins TRBV7-3 to TRBJ2-2, with 7 nucleotides matching TRBD1. Germline V gives CDR1 SGHTA, CDR2 FQGTGA. Losses at the gene ends were 2 bases for V and 2 bases for J; bases not matched to a gene: 5. This CDR3 has 16 amino acids. The CDR3 loop is CASSLAGGINTGELFF. The CDR3 DNA sequence: TGTGCCAGCAGCTTAGCAGGGGGAATCAACACCGGGGAGCTGTTTTTT.

This clonotype was counted ten times or more. CDR3 DNA sequence: TGTGCCAGCAGTTCAGGGTCATCGGGTGAAAAACTGTTTTTT. It specifies CASSSGSSGEKLFF. The chain has TRBV12-3 or TRBV12-4 and TRBJ1-4; D is possibly TRBD1 (5 bases). The CDR3 length is 14 residues. V gave up 4 bases and J gave up 7 bases, with 13 bases separating them.

This clonotype was detected ten times or more. The chain recombines TRBV29-1 with TRBJ1-1; 8 bases are a match to TRBD1. CDR1 and CDR2 (germline): SQVTM, ANQGSEA. V lost 8 bases and J lost 1; bases outside the gene matches: 6. CDR3 length equals 13 residues. In DNA, the CDR3 is TGCAGCACACACAGGGGGACGAACACTGAAGCTTTCTTT. Its translation is CSTHRGTNTEAFF. Looking up the rest from reference TRBV29-1 and TRBJ1-1 gives the full variable domain: SAVISQKPSRDICQRGTSLTIQCQVDSQVTMMFWYRQQPGQSLTLIATANQGSEATYESGFVIDKFPISRPNLTFSTLTVSNMSPEDSSIYLCSTHRGTNTEAFFGQGTRLTVV.

This clonotype came up many times. The gene calls are TRBV7-8 and TRBJ1-2; TRBD1 aligns across 7 bases. With 5 bases clipped from V and 2 bases from J, the junction kept 5 bases outside the gene matches. The length of the CDR3 is 14 residues. Germline-derived CDR1 and CDR2 are SGHVS and FQNEAQ. In nucleotides, the CDR3 is TGTGCCAGCAGCACAAACAGGGGCAACTATGGCTACACCTTC. Its protein product is CASSTNRGNYGYTF.

This clonotype was seen many times. The chain joins TRBV5-1 to TRBJ2-3; 11 bases are a match to TRBD1. This CDR3 region has 16 residues. The germline gives CDR1 SGHRS, CDR2 YFSETQ. With V trimmed by 4 bases and J by 2 bases, 6 bases remained unmatched. The CDR3 reads CASSRDRGSFTDTQYF. DNA of the CDR3: TGCGCCAGCAGCCGGGACAGGGGGTCTTTCACAGATACGCAGTATTTT.

In its sample, this clonotype was seen many times. This rearrangement joins TRBV7-2 to TRBJ1-5; D possibly corresponds to TRBD1 (5 bases). V gave up 0 bases and J gave up 9 bases, with 9 bases separating them. CDR1 and CDR2 from the germline V gene are SGHTA and FQGNSA. CDR3 length: 13 residues. In DNA, the CDR3 is TGTGCCAGCAGCTTAGCCAGGGACTTGCCCCAGCATTTT. Its protein product is CASSLARDLPQHF.

This clonotype was detected many times. The CDR3 loop reads CSASGGSTDTQYF. For the CDR3, the DNA is TGCAGTGCTAGCGGGGGGTCCACAGATACGCAGTATTTT. The rearrangement links TRBV20-1 to TRBJ2-3; the match to TRBD2 covers 7 bases. Per the germline V gene, CDR1 is DFQATT and CDR2 is SNEGSKA (reference sequence). This CDR3 is 13 amino acids long. The junction had 2 bases not matched to a gene; V was cut back by 3 bases and J by 2 bases.

This clonotype was counted between two and nine times. The chain has TRBV5-4 and TRBJ1-2; no clear D. V gave up 2 bases and J gave up 3 bases, with 11 bases separating them. The CDR3 has 14 residues. In germline, CDR1 is SGHNT, CDR2 YYREEE (reference sequence). DNA of the CDR3: TGTGCCAGCAGCTTATTGGGAGTTTACTATGGCTACACCTTC. It specifies CASSLLGVYYGYTF.

With respect to this clonotype: Since a much larger clone is just one base distant, this may be a read error. V usage is TRBV29-1 and J usage is TRBJ1-2, with D possibly being TRBD1 (5 bases). The CDR3 sequence is 14 residues long. V lost 5 bases to trimming and J lost 5 bases, with 18 bases between them. Per germline, CDR1 SQVTM and CDR2 ANQGSEA. CDR3: CSVIGHRYQYGYTF. In nucleotides, the CDR3 is TGCAGCGTTATTGGACACCGATACCAGTATGGCTACACCTTC.

CDR3 residues: CASSLLGRSRSYNSPLHF. The DNA for the CDR3 is TGTGCCAGCAGCTTATTAGGACGGTCCCGCTCCTATAATTCACCCCTCCACTTT. The chain employs TRBV11-2 and TRBJ1-6; D is ambiguous. The germline V gene has CDR1 SGHAT and CDR2 FQNNGV. There are 18 residues in the CDR3. Trimming removed 2 bases from V and 0 bases from J, with 14 bases in between.

In its sample, this clonotype was seen a few times. The chain carries TRBV5-1 and TRBJ2-1; D gene uncertain. Trimming removed 2 bases at V and 2 bases at J, with 11 bases between. The germline V gene has CDR1 SGHRS and CDR2 YFSETQ. CDR3 length equals 15 residues. CDR3 amino acids: CASSFAVITYNEQFF. CDR3 in DNA: TGCGCCAGCAGCTTTGCGGTAATCACCTACAATGAGCAGTTCTTC.

This clonotype occurred many times. This chain uses TRBV6-5 with TRBJ1-6; D is unresolved. The CDR3 sequence is 14 residues long. Trimming left V 5 bases short and J 7 bases short, with 12 bases between. The germline CDR1 and CDR2 sequences are MNHEY and SVGAGI. Written as DNA, the CDR3 is TGTGCCAGCAGTACCCCGGGTAACAATTCACCCCTCCACTTT. Translating it yields CASSTPGNNSPLHF.

This clonotype was counted ten times or more. The chain links TRBV4-3 to TRBJ2-2, with 8 bases lining up with TRBD2. V shed 4 bases and J 3 bases; nucleotides not matched to a gene: 4. The CDR3 loop spans 15 amino acids. Germline CDR1 is LGHNA and CDR2 is YSLEER. CDR3 bases: TGCGCCAGCAGCCCCGGGACTAGTCACACCGGGGAGCTGTTTTTT. Protein: CASSPGTSHTGELFF.

Many counts were recorded for this clonotype. The gene calls are TRBV18 and TRBJ1-6; no definite D call. Germline V gene sequence: CDR1 KGHSH, CDR2 LQKENI. The germline V and J ends were trimmed by 4 bases and 10 bases, with 14 bases remaining between them. The CDR3 runs to 14 residues. Here the CDR3 reads CASSLSVGSSPLHF. The CDR3, as DNA: TGTGCCAGCTCACTGTCAGTGGGGTCGTCACCCCTCCACTTT.

There are many counts of this clonotype. The chain employs TRBV6-5 and TRBJ2-1; a weak D match, TRBD1 (6 bases). Germline CDR1 MNHEY, CDR2 SVGAGI. The CDR3 extends over 14 amino acids. Trimming took 7 bases from V and 9 from J, leaving 19 bases between them. In DNA, the CDR3 is TGTGCCAGCACCCGTACGACAGGTGTTTCTGAGCAGTTCTTC. Encoded protein: CASTRTTGVSEQFF.

This rearrangement joins TRBV23-1 to TRBJ1-5; 8 positions agree with TRBD1. TRBV23-1 has ORF status, its function being uncertain. This CDR3 comprises 18 residues. V lost 4 bases to trimming and J lost 1 base; unmatched junction nucleotides: 12. The CDR3 nucleotides are TGCGCCAGCAGTCGGTCGGGACAGGAAAGAGAGAGCAATCAGCCCCAGCATTTT. This sequence encodes CASSRSGQERESNQPQHF.

This clonotype occurred many times. The chain carries TRBV9 and TRBJ2-7; D is perhaps TRBD1 (5 bases). The CDR3 spans 14 residues. CDR1 is SGDLS, CDR2 YYNGEE, per germline. V shed 1 base and J shed 5 bases, with 13 bases lying between them. CDR3 sequence (DNA): TGTGCCAGCAGCGTAATGAGCCAGGGTAACGAGCAGTACTTC. It specifies CASSVMSQGNEQYF. Combining the CDR3 with reference TRBV9 and TRBJ2-7 gives the whole variable domain DSGVTQTPKHLITATGQRVTLRCSPRSGDLSVYWYQQSLDQGLQFLIQYYNGEERAKGNILERFSAQQFPDLHSELNLSSLELGDSALYFCASSVMSQGNEQYFGPGTRLTVT.